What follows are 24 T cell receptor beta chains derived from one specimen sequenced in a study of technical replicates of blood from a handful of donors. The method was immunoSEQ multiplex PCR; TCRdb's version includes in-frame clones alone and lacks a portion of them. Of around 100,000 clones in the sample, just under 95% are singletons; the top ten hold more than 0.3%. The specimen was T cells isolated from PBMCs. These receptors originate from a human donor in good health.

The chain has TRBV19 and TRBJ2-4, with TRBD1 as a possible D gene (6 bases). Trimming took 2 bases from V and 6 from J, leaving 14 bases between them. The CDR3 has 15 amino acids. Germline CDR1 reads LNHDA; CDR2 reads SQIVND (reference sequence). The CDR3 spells CASSISQGSGNIQYF. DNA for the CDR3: TGTGCCAGTAGTATATCCCAGGGGTCGGGAAACATTCAGTACTTC.

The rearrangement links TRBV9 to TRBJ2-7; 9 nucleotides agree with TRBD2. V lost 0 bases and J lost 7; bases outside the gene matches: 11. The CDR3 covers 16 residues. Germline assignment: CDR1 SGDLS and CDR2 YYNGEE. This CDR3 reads CASSVGLAGASLEQYF. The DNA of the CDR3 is TGTGCCAGCAGCGTAGGCTTAGCGGGAGCCTCTTTGGAGCAGTACTTC.

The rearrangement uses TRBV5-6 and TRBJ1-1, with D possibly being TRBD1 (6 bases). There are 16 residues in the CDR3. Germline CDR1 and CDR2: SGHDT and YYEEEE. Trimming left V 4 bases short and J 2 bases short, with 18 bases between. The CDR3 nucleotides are TGTGCCAGCAGCCCGTTTCCCGGGACACATAACACTGAAGCTTTCTTT. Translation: CASSPFPGTHNTEAFF.

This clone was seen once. The CDR3 here is CASSLAKGGTYNEQFF. For the CDR3, the DNA is TGTGCCAGCAGCTTAGCCAAGGGAGGCACCTACAATGAGCAGTTCTTC. The chain uses TRBV11-2 and TRBJ2-1; possible D gene TRBD2, 6 bases. Trimming removed 1 base from V and 2 bases from J, with 12 bases in between. Germline CDR1 and CDR2: SGHAT and FQNNGV. CDR3 length equals 16 residues. Full variable domain (rest looked up from reference TRBV11-2 and TRBJ2-1): EAGVAQSPRYKIIEKRQSVAFWCNPISGHATLYWYQQILGQGPKLLIQFQNNGVVDDSQLPKDRFSAERLKGVDSTLKIQPAKLEDSAVYLCASSLAKGGTYNEQFFGPGTRLTVL.

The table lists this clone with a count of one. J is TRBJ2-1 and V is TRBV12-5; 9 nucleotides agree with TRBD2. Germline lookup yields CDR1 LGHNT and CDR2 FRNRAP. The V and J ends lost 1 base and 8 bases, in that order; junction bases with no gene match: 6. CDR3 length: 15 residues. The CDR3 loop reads CASGLGLAALDEQFF. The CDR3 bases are TGTGCTAGTGGTTTGGGACTAGCGGCTTTGGATGAGCAGTTCTTC.

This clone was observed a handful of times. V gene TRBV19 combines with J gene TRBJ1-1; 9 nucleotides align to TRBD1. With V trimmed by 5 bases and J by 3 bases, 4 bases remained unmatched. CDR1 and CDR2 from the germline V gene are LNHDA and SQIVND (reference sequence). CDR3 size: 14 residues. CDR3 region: CASSSQGAYTEAFF. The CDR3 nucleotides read TGTGCCAGTAGTTCACAGGGGGCCTACACTGAAGCTTTCTTT.

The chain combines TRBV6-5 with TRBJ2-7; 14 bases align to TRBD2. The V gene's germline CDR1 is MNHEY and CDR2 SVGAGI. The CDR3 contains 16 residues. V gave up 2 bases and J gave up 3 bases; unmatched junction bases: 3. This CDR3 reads CASSYPGTSGSYEQYF. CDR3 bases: TGTGCCAGCAGTTACCCGGGGACTAGCGGGAGCTACGAGCAGTACTTC.

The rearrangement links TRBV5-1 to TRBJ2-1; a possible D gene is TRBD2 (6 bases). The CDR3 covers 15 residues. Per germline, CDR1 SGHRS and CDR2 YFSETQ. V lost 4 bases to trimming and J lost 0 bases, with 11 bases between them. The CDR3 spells CASSLIADSYNEQFF. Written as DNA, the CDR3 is TGCGCCAGCAGCCTGATAGCGGACTCCTACAATGAGCAGTTCTTC.

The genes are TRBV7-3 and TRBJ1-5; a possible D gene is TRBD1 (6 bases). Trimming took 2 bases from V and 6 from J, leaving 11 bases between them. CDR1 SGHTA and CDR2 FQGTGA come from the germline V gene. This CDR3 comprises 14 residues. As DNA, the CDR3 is TGTGCCAGCAGCTTAGGGGGCGTCGGTCAGCCCCAGCATTTT. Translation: CASSLGGVGQPQHF. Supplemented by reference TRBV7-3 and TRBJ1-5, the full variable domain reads GAGVSQTPSNKVTEKGKYVELRCDPISGHTALYWYRQSLGQGPEFLIYFQGTGAADDSGLPNDRFFAVRPEGSVSTLKIQRTERGDSAVYLCASSLGGVGQPQHFGDGTRLSIL.

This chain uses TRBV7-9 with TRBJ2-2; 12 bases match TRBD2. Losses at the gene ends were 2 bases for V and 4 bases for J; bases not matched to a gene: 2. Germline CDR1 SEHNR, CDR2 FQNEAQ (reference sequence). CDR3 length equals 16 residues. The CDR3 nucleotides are TGTGCCAGCAGCTTACCTAGCGGGAGGGTCACCGGGGAGCTGTTTTTT. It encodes CASSLPSGRVTGELFF.

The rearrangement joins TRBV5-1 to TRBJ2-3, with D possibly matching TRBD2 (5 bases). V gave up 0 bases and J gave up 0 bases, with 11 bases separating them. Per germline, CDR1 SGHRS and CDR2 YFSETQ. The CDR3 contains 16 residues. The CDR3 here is CASSLARLISTDTQYF. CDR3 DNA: TGCGCCAGCAGCTTGGCCCGACTAATTAGCACAGATACGCAGTATTTT.

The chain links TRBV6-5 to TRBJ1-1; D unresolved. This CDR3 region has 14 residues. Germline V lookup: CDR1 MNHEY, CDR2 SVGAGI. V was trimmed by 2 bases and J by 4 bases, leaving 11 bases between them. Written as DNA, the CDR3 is TGTGCCAGCAGTTACACGGCAAGAGGCACTGAAGCTTTCTTT. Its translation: CASSYTARGTEAFF.

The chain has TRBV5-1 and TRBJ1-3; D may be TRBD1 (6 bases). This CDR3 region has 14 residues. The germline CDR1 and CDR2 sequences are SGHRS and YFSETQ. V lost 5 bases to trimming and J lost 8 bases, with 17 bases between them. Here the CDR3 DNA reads TGCGCCAGCAGTTCGGACAGAAGGCTGGACACCATATATTTT. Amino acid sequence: CASSSDRRLDTIYF.

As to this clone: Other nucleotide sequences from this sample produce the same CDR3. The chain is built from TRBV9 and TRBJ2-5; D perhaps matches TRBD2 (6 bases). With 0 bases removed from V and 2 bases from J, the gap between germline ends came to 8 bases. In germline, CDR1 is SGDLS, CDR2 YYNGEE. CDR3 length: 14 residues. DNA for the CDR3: TGTGCCAGCAGCGTAGCAGGACTACAAGAGACCCAGTACTTC. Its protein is CASSVAGLQETQYF.

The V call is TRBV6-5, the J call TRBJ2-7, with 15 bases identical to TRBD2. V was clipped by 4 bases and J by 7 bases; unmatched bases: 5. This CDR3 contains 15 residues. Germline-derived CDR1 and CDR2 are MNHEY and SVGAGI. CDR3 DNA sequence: TGTGCCAGCAGTTGGACTAGCGGGAGGGACGGGGAGCAGTACTTC. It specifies CASSWTSGRDGEQYF.

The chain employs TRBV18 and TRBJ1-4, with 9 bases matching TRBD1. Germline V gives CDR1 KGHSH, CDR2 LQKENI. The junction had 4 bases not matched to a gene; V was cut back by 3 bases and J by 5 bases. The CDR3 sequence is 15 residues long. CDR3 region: CASSPWTGENEKLFF. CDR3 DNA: TGTGCCAGCTCACCGTGGACAGGGGAGAATGAAAAACTGTTTTTT.

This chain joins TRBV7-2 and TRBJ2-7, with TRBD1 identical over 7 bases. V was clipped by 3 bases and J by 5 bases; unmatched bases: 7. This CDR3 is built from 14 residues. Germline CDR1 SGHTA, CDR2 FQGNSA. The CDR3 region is CASSFSQGRHEQYF. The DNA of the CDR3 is TGTGCCAGCAGCTTTTCACAGGGGCGACACGAGCAGTACTTC. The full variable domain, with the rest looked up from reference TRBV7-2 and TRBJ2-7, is GAGVSQSPSNKVTEKGKDVELRCDPISGHTALYWYRQSLGQGLEFLIYFQGNSAPDKSGLPSDRFSAERTGGSVSTLTIQRTQQEDSAVYLCASSFSQGRHEQYFGPGTRLTVT.

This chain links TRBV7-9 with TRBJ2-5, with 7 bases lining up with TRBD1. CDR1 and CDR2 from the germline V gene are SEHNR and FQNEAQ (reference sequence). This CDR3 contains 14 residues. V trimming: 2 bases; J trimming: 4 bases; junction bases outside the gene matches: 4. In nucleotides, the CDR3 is TGTGCCAGCAGCTTAACCTCAGGGGGAGAGACCCAGTACTTC. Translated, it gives CASSLTSGGETQYF.

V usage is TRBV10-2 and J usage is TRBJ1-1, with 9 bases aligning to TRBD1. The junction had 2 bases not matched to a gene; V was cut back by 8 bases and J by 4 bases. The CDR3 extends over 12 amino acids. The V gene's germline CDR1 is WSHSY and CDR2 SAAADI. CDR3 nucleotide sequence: TGCGCCAGCGGACAGGGGTTCACTGAAGCTTTCTTT. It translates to CASGQGFTEAFF.

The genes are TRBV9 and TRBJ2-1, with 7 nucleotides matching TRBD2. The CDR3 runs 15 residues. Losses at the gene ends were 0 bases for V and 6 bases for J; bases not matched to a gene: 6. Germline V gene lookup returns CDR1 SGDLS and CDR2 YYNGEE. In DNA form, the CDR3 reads TGTGCCAGCAGCGTAGGCGGCGGGAGCTTCAATGAGCAGTTCTTC. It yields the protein CASSVGGGSFNEQFF.

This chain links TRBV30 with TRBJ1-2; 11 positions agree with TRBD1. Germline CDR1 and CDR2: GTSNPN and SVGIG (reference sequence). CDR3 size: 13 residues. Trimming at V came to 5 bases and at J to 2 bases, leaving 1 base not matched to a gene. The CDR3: CAWGQGANYGYTF. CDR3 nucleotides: TGTGCCTGGGGACAGGGGGCGAACTATGGCTACACCTTC.

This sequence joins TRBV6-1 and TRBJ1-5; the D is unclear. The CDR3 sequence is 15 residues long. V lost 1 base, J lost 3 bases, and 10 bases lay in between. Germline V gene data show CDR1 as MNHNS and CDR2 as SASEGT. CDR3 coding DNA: TGTGCCAGCAGTGAAGGGTACAGCTACAATCAGCCCCAGCATTTT. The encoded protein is CASSEGYSYNQPQHF.

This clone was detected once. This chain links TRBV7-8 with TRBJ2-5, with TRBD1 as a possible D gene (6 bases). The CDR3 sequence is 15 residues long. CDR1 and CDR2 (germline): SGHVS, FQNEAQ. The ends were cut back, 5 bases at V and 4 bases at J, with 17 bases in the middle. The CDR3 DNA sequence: TGTGCCAGCAGCCCCCCTTACAGGGACGGAGAGACCCAGTACTTC. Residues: CASSPPYRDGETQYF. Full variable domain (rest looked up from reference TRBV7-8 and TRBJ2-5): GAGVSQSPRYKVAKRGQDVALRCDPISGHVSLFWYQQALGQGPEFLTYFQNEAQLDKSGLPSDRFFAERPEGSVSTLKIQRTQQEDSAVYLCASSPPYRDGETQYFGPGTRLLVL.

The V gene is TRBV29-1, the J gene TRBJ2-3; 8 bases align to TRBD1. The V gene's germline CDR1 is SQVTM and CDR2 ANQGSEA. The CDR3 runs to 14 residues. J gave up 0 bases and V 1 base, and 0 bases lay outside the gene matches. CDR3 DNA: TGCAGCGTTGAAGGGGACAGGAGCACAGATACGCAGTATTTT. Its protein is CSVEGDRSTDTQYF.